Shown below are 24 T cell receptor beta chains from a single sample sequenced in a study of beta chain features in type 1 diabetes. Reverse transcribing all isolated RNA meant expressed TCRB transcripts were sequenced. Clones were read by immunoSEQ multiplex PCR, and TCRdb kept only the in-frame ones, dropping some. This table holds fewer than 250,000 clones, 13% to 15% found once. Source material: naive CD4+ T cells from blood. The receptors originated from a woman in her thirties or forties in good health.

This chain joins TRBV14 and TRBJ2-7; D not certain. The CDR3 contains 13 residues. Germline V gives CDR1 SGHDN, CDR2 FVKESK. Deletions cut 3 bases from V and 3 bases from J, with 9 bases between. The CDR3 DNA sequence: TGTGCCAGCAGCCACCTACTCCGCTACGAGCAGTACTTC. It encodes CASSHLLRYEQYF.

Comment on this clone: Relative to the germline gene, one junction end is altered; a read error may explain this. The chain combines TRBV14 with TRBJ1-3, with TRBD1 matching over 7 bases. Germline V gene lookup returns CDR1 SGHDN and CDR2 FVKESK. CDR3 size: 13 residues. CDR3 bases: TGTGCCAGCAGCCAGGCAGGGGGAACCACCACATATTTT. It codes for CASSQAGGTTTYF.

In this sample, this clone turned up a few times. This rearrangement joins TRBV18 to TRBJ2-3, with D unclear. The CDR3 is made up of 13 amino acids. Trimming cost V 4 bases and J 3 bases, with 8 bases left between them. Germline-derived CDR1 and CDR2 are KGHSH and LQKENI. The CDR3, as DNA: TGTGCCAGCTCACAAACCGGGACAGATACGCAGTATTTT. Protein sequence: CASSQTGTDTQYF.

This clone occurred a few times. The chain carries TRBV11-2 and TRBJ1-2; 8 nucleotides align to TRBD1. This CDR3 contains 14 residues. V shed 4 bases, J shed 3 bases, and the junction held 4 bases outside the gene matches. From germline, CDR1 is SGHAT and CDR2 FQNNGV. The CDR3 spells CASSSQTGDYGYTF. The CDR3 DNA is TGTGCCAGCAGCTCCCAGACAGGGGACTATGGCTACACCTTC.

This clone was counted a few times. The genes are TRBV15 and TRBJ1-6; D not certain. The germline V gene has CDR1 LNHNV and CDR2 YYDKDF (reference sequence). The V end was cut by 5 bases, the J end by 6 bases, with 8 bases between. The length of the CDR3 is 13 residues. The CDR3 spells CATSGTINSPLHF. As DNA, the CDR3 is TGTGCCACCAGCGGTACAATTAATTCACCCCTCCACTTT.

The V and J genes are TRBV19 and TRBJ2-6, with a possible D match to TRBD2 (5 bases). Trimming removed 2 bases at V and 2 bases at J, with 7 bases between. The CDR3 runs 15 residues. Germline CDR1 and CDR2: LNHDA and SQIVND (reference sequence). DNA of the CDR3: TGTGCCAGTAGTATAAGAGGGCCTGGGGCCAACGTCCTGACTTTC. This sequence encodes CASSIRGPGANVLTF.

The chain has TRBV6-1 and TRBJ1-1, with D possibly being TRBD1 (5 bases). Trimming took 0 bases from V and 4 from J, leaving 9 bases between them. Germline V gene sequence: CDR1 MNHNS, CDR2 SASEGT. This CDR3 has 14 amino acids. The CDR3 DNA sequence: TGTGCCAGCAGTGAAGCTGGGGGGGGCACTGAAGCTTTCTTT. Its translation is CASSEAGGGTEAFF.

This clone showed up just a few times. The J gene is TRBJ2-1, the V gene TRBV6-5, with TRBD2 matching 8 bases. The CDR3 consists of 14 residues. Germline lookup yields CDR1 MNHEY and CDR2 SVGAGI. V lost 6 bases, J lost 7 bases, and 8 bases stayed unmatched. Here the CDR3 reads CASRLRGGLNEQFF. In DNA form, the CDR3 reads TGTGCCAGCAGATTACGGGGGGGCCTTAATGAGCAGTTCTTC.

This clone was detected only a few times. The chain links TRBV6-5 to TRBJ2-2; D call uncertain. V dropped 5 bases and J dropped 5 bases, with 9 bases sitting between them. The CDR3 length is 13 residues. Germline V gene lookup returns CDR1 MNHEY and CDR2 SVGAGI. CDR3 in DNA: TGTGCCAGCAGTCAGGCAAAAACCGGGGAGCTGTTTTTT. This sequence encodes CASSQAKTGELFF.

V is TRBV20-1 and J is TRBJ2-1; possible D gene TRBD1, 5 bases. V gave up 1 base and J gave up 9 bases, with 7 bases separating them. The CDR3 sequence is 11 residues long. Per the germline V gene, CDR1 is DFQATT and CDR2 is SNEGSKA (reference sequence). DNA for the CDR3: TGCAGTGCTAGAGTTGGGGCTGAGCAGTTCTTC. As protein: CSARVGAEQFF.

V and J are TRBV7-2 and TRBJ1-6, with TRBD1 identical over 8 bases. V was clipped by 4 bases and J by 11 bases; unmatched bases: 10. In germline, CDR1 is SGHTA, CDR2 FQGNSA. The CDR3 extends over 15 amino acids. CDR3 amino acids: CASSSQQGAAAPLHF. In DNA, the CDR3 is TGTGCCAGCAGCTCCCAGCAGGGGGCAGCGGCACCCCTCCACTTT.

This clone has a handful of counts. The chain links TRBV11-2 to TRBJ1-3; D possibly corresponds to TRBD1 (6 bases). The ends were cut back, 1 base at V and 6 bases at J, with 10 bases in the middle. The germline V gene encodes CDR1 SGHAT and CDR2 FQNNGV. The CDR3 spans 14 residues. This CDR3 is CASSLARTANTIYF. CDR3 nucleotides: TGTGCCAGCAGCTTAGCGCGGACAGCAAACACCATATATTTT.

The genes are TRBV7-2 and TRBJ1-3; the match to TRBD1 covers 7 bases. Per germline, CDR1 SGHTA and CDR2 FQGNSA. Germline trimming cut 4 bases from V and 0 bases from J; bases unmatched to any gene: 0. The CDR3 is made up of 14 amino acids. CDR3 sequence: CASSWDSSGNTIYF. The CDR3 region has the DNA TGTGCCAGCAGCTGGGACAGCTCTGGAAACACCATATATTTT.

This chain joins TRBV9 and TRBJ2-3; 9 bases map to TRBD1. This CDR3 is built from 17 residues. Per germline, CDR1 SGDLS and CDR2 YYNGEE. Trimming took 2 bases from V and 1 from J; bases not matched to a gene: 8. CDR3 coding DNA: TGTGCCAGCAGCGTGGGACAGGGCCACCTGGGCACAGATACGCAGTATTTT. Residues: CASSVGQGHLGTDTQYF.

V gene TRBV7-8 combines with J gene TRBJ1-1; TRBD1 matches at 10 bases. Germline loops: CDR1 SGHVS, CDR2 FQNEAQ. After removal of 2 bases from V and 7 bases from J, the junction contained 7 bases not matched to a gene. This CDR3 region has 15 residues. In nucleotides, the CDR3 is TGTGCCAGCAGCTTAAGAGAGGGACAGGGGATTGAAGCTTTCTTT. Residues: CASSLREGQGIEAFF.

This clone was seen more than once but under ten times. V is TRBV27 and J is TRBJ2-5, with 7 bases lining up with TRBD1. The CDR3 length is 14 residues. Germline CDR1 is MNHEY and CDR2 is SMNVEV (reference sequence). V lost 6 bases to trimming and J lost 0 bases; unmatched junction nucleotides: 4. The CDR3 region has the DNA TGTGCCAGCAGACAGGGACAGAACCAAGAGACCCAGTACTTC. Translating it yields CASRQGQNQETQYF.

This clone turned up a few times. This chain uses TRBV6-6 with TRBJ2-7, with 9 nucleotides matching TRBD1. J was trimmed by 1 base and V by 7 bases; bases with no gene match: 8. Germline V lookup: CDR1 MNHNY, CDR2 SVGAGI (reference sequence). The CDR3 contains 15 residues. This CDR3 reads CASNSGTGFSYEQYF. The CDR3 nucleotides read TGTGCCAGCAATTCCGGGACAGGGTTTTCCTACGAGCAGTACTTC.

This clone was counted a few times. The chain is built from TRBV5-1 and TRBJ2-5, with 8 nucleotides matching TRBD2. Germline trimming cut 0 bases from V and 2 bases from J; bases unmatched to any gene: 6. CDR1 is SGHRS and CDR2 is YFSETQ in the germline V gene. The CDR3 is 16 residues long. CDR3 sequence: CASSLVGSGVQETQYF. For the CDR3, the DNA is TGCGCCAGCAGCTTGGTTGGTAGCGGGGTACAAGAGACCCAGTACTTC.

This chain joins TRBV5-4 and TRBJ2-7; TRBD2 might be the D (6 bases). Per the germline V gene, CDR1 is SGHNT and CDR2 is YYREEE (reference sequence). The CDR3 length is 12 residues. V lost 5 bases, J lost 5 bases, and 11 bases lay in between. The CDR3 here is CASSPWGDEQYF. CDR3 DNA sequence: TGTGCCAGCAGTCCGTGGGGGGACGAGCAGTACTTC.

This chain uses TRBV6-5 with TRBJ2-7, with 13 bases aligning to TRBD2. V dropped 5 bases and J dropped 3; count of bases not matched to a gene: 1. This CDR3 has 14 residues. CDR1 is MNHEY, CDR2 SVGAGI, per germline. The CDR3 DNA sequence: TGTGCCAGCAGTCGACTAGCGGGGGGCTACGAGCAGTACTTC. Residues: CASSRLAGGYEQYF.

This clone has a handful of counts. This sequence joins TRBV5-1 and TRBJ2-2; D is undetermined. Trimming left V 2 bases short and J 6 bases short, with 8 bases between. The germline CDR1 and CDR2 sequences are SGHRS and YFSETQ. The CDR3 runs 13 residues. CDR3 coding DNA: TGCGCCAGCAGCTTCCCAATTGCCGGGGAGCTGTTTTTT. It is translated as CASSFPIAGELFF.

This clone occurred a few times. The chain couples TRBV19 to TRBJ2-7; D might be TRBD1 (6 bases). Trimming cost V 6 bases and J 2 bases, with 17 bases left between them. Germline values: CDR1 LNHDA, CDR2 SQIVND (reference sequence). CDR3 length: 15 amino acids. In nucleotides, the CDR3 is TGTGCCAGTAGCCGCGGACAGACCGGGACCTACGAGCAGTACTTC. Its protein product is CASSRGQTGTYEQYF.

This chain links TRBV25-1 with TRBJ2-5, with a possible D match to TRBD1 (5 bases). Trimming stripped 4 bases from V and 2 bases from J, with 11 bases between. CDR3 length equals 14 residues. From germline, CDR1 is MGHDK and CDR2 SYGVNS. CDR3 loop: CASSGRTLQETQYF. For the CDR3, the DNA is TGTGCCAGCAGTGGACGGACATTACAAGAGACCCAGTACTTC.

This clone has a count of ten or more. The chain recombines TRBV10-3 with TRBJ2-5; D possibly corresponds to TRBD1 (5 bases). CDR3 length: 14 residues. Germline CDR1 reads ENHRY; CDR2 reads SYGVKD. V lost 0 bases to trimming and J lost 5 bases, with 10 bases between them. The CDR3 protein is CAISESDGHETQYF. CDR3 nucleotides: TGTGCCATCAGTGAGTCTGACGGACATGAGACCCAGTACTTC.